These 15 T cell receptor beta chains came from one sample sequenced in a study of T cells expressing NK-cell markers. TCRdb reworked the 5' RACE reads into one entry per CDR3 protein, no DNA. The table gives 200,000 to 300,000 distinct CDR3 sequences; the top ten clones make up 0.39% of it. Sequences were obtained from blood T cells: a sorted CD56 or NKG2C T cell subset, CD4+ or CD8+ T cells, or bulk PBMC T cells (not recorded which). The source is a man between 18 and 29 years old in good health.

The chain couples TRBV7-8 to TRBJ2-5; without DNA, the TCRdb call of TRBD1 cannot be checked. This CDR3 is 16 amino acids long. Germline V lookup: CDR1 SGHVS, CDR2 FQNEAQ. The CDR3 loop reads CASSLTRTEFQETQYF. Using reference TRBV7-8 and TRBJ2-5 for the parts outside the CDR3, the full variable domain is GAGVSQSPRYKVAKRGQDVALRCDPISGHVSLFWYQQALGQGPEFLTYFQNEAQLDKSGLPSDRFFAERPEGSVSTLKIQRTQQEDSAVYLCASSLTRTEFQETQYFGPGTRLLVL.

V usage is TRBV4-1 and J usage is TRBJ2-7; TCRdb proposes TRBD1, but this gene call is untestable without DNA. Germline CDR1 and CDR2: MGHRA and YSYEKL. The CDR3 consists of 16 residues. CDR3 sequence reads: CASSQDFGTGIYEQYF.

The rearrangement uses TRBV12-3 or TRBV12-4 and TRBJ1-4. This CDR3 contains 11 residues. CDR3 region: CASSFFEKLFF.

This chain connects TRBV27 to TRBJ2-5; TCRdb's D call of TRBD2 is untestable without DNA. The CDR3 extends over 20 amino acids. Per germline, CDR1 MNHEY and CDR2 SMNVEV (reference sequence). CDR3 region: CASSLFRGNRDQKNPETQYF.

The CDR3 region is CASSSRGSRNEQFF. The rearrangement links TRBV6-5 to TRBJ2-1; the TRBD2 assignment by TCRdb is unverifiable without DNA. Per the germline V gene, CDR1 is MNHEY and CDR2 is SVGAGI. The CDR3 sequence is 14 residues long.

The chain uses TRBV12-3 or TRBV12-4 and TRBJ2-1; TCRdb designates TRBD2, a call that cannot be tested without DNA. The CDR3 runs 13 residues. The CDR3 here is CASSFSRAVEQFF.

The chain is built from TRBV20-1 and TRBJ2-3; TCRdb calls TRBD2, which cannot be checked without DNA. Germline-derived CDR1 and CDR2 are DFQATT and SNEGSKA (reference sequence). The CDR3 totals 20 residues. The CDR3 region is CSANLLDGSGRPGGTDTQYF.

CDR3 in amino acids: CASSLSVFGELFF. The V and J genes are TRBV5-4 and TRBJ2-2. Germline V gene data show CDR1 as SGHNT and CDR2 as YYREEE (reference sequence). The CDR3 covers 13 residues.

The rearrangement uses TRBV18 and TRBJ1-1; as DNA is missing, the TRBD1 call by TCRdb cannot be tested. The CDR3 is 19 amino acids. Germline V gene sequence: CDR1 KGHSH, CDR2 LQKENI. CDR3 amino acids: CASSPNQRGTGMMNTEAFF. Using reference TRBV18 and TRBJ1-1 for the parts outside the CDR3, the full variable domain is NAGVMQNPRHLVRRRGQEARLRCSPMKGHSHVYWYRQLPEEGLKFMVYLQKENIIDESGMPKERFSAEFPKEGPSILRIQQVVRGDSAAYFCASSPNQRGTGMMNTEAFFGQGTRLTVV.

The chain is built from TRBV4-3 and TRBJ2-3; the D gene TCRdb calls, TRBD1, cannot be checked with no DNA. The CDR3 length is 16 residues. Germline-derived CDR1 and CDR2 are LGHNA and YSLEER. The CDR3 protein is CASSQDWGSLTDTQYF.

The genes are TRBV15 and TRBJ2-1; the D gene TCRdb calls, TRBD2, cannot be checked with no DNA. Germline assignment: CDR1 LNHNV and CDR2 YYDKDF (reference sequence). The CDR3 extends over 18 amino acids. The CDR3 loop is CATSRGRVLVLGHNEQFF.

The rearrangement uses TRBV19 and TRBJ2-2; TCRdb proposes TRBD2, but this gene call is untestable without DNA. Germline-derived CDR1 and CDR2 are LNHDA and SQIVND (reference sequence). The CDR3 runs to 15 residues. The CDR3 sequence is CASSILAGVTGELFF.

This chain joins TRBV12-3 or TRBV12-4 and TRBJ2-3; TCRdb picks TRBD1, but there is no DNA to check that call. The CDR3 covers 13 residues. The CDR3 spells CASSTTGSDTQYF.

This sequence joins TRBV3-1 and TRBJ1-2; TCRdb gives TRBD1 as the D gene, but with no DNA this cannot be confirmed. CDR1 LGHDT and CDR2 YNNKEL come from the germline V gene (reference sequence). This CDR3 region has 14 residues. CDR3 protein: CASSQGDRVGGYTF.

This chain uses TRBV29-1 with TRBJ1-1. The CDR3 contains 13 residues. Germline CDR1 SQVTM, CDR2 ANQGSEA. The CDR3 spells CSVEQNRNTEAFF.